The 13 T cell receptor beta chains below were found in one sample sequenced in a study of OX40 agonist ivuxolimab in advanced cancers. TCRdb keeps only in-frame clones here, not all; method: immunoSEQ multiplex PCR. The sample lists 61,000 or so clones, about 86% occurring once. The material was CD4+ or CD8+ T cells sorted from blood, obtained in a trial of the OX40 agonist ivuxolimab. These TCRs come from an adult with an advanced solid tumor such as melanoma, head and neck, liver or kidney cancer.

The rearrangement uses TRBV7-2 and TRBJ1-5; 10 nucleotides align to TRBD1. Germline loops: CDR1 SGHTA, CDR2 FQGNSA. CDR3 length: 16 residues. Trimming took 2 bases from V and 6 from J; bases not matched to a gene: 7. The CDR3 DNA reads TGTGCCAGCAGCTTATATGCCGGGACAGGGGTTCAGCCCCAGCATTTT. Translation: CASSLYAGTGVQPQHF.

The chain carries TRBV27 and TRBJ1-6; no clear D. Germline CDR1 is MNHEY and CDR2 is SMNVEV (reference sequence). The CDR3 loop spans 12 amino acids. The V end lost 3 bases, the J end lost 5 bases, and 2 bases lay between the germline ends. CDR3 nucleotide sequence: TGTGCCAGCAGTTTCAATAATTCACCCCTCCACTTT. It is translated as CASSFNNSPLHF.

This chain connects TRBV7-2 to TRBJ2-3, with unresolved D. CDR1 and CDR2 (germline): SGHTA, FQGNSA. The CDR3 contains 14 residues. The V end lost 2 bases, the J end lost 2 bases, and 8 bases lay between the germline ends. Here the CDR3 reads CASSLSWTTDTQYF. The DNA of the CDR3 is TGTGCCAGCAGCTTATCCTGGACCACAGATACGCAGTATTTT.

The chain joins TRBV9 to TRBJ2-7; 8 bases line up with TRBD1. V gave up 3 bases and J gave up 2 bases; unmatched junction bases: 7. The CDR3 length is 15 residues. Per the germline V gene, CDR1 is SGDLS and CDR2 is YYNGEE. The CDR3: CASSAGDRSTYEQYF. The CDR3 region has the DNA TGTGCCAGCAGCGCCGGGGACAGGAGTACCTACGAGCAGTACTTC.

The chain uses TRBV7-8 and TRBJ1-2; perhaps TRBD1 as D (6 bases). The germline V gene has CDR1 SGHVS and CDR2 FQNEAQ. V lost 1 base, J lost 8 bases, and 14 bases lay in between. CDR3 length equals 14 residues. The CDR3 protein is CASSLVRGARGYTF. CDR3 in DNA: TGTGCCAGCAGCTTAGTGCGGGGGGCGCGAGGCTACACCTTC.

This clone was picked up one time. This chain joins TRBV18 and TRBJ2-7; 8 bases align to TRBD1. Trimming at V came to 3 bases and at J to 0 bases, leaving 7 bases not matched to a gene. The CDR3 covers 16 residues. The V gene's germline CDR1 is KGHSH and CDR2 LQKENI. The CDR3 sequence: CASSPLGQASSYEQYF. The CDR3 DNA reads TGTGCCAGCTCACCCCTGGGACAGGCCAGCTCCTACGAGCAGTACTTC.

The CDR3: CASRRGTVSLIDSNQPQHF. The CDR3 nucleotides are TGTGCCAGCAGAAGGGGGACAGTGTCCTTAATAGATAGCAATCAGCCCCAGCATTTT. The chain recombines TRBV2 with TRBJ1-5; 7 nucleotides line up with TRBD1. With V trimmed by 6 bases and J by 0 bases, 17 bases remained unmatched. Germline loops: CDR1 SNHLY, CDR2 FYNNEI. This CDR3 is 19 amino acids long.

The CDR3 DNA is TGCGCCAGCAGCCCAGGGACAGCCACAAGCAATCAGCCCCAGCATTTT. It codes for CASSPGTATSNQPQHF. The rearrangement links TRBV4-1 to TRBJ1-5; 7 bases agree with TRBD1. Unmatched junction bases numbered 7, after V lost 4 bases and J lost 1 base. CDR3 length: 16 residues. Germline CDR1 is MGHRA and CDR2 is YSYEKL.

CDR3 sequence reads: CASSQGQGGLDTQYF. In nucleotides, the CDR3 is TGCGCCAGCAGCCAGGGACAGGGGGGATTAGATACGCAGTATTTT. The genes are TRBV4-1 and TRBJ2-3; 11 bases line up with TRBD1. CDR1 and CDR2 from the germline V gene are MGHRA and YSYEKL. The CDR3 has 15 amino acids. The ends lost 3 bases at V and 5 bases at J; junction bases unmatched: 4.

The V and J genes are TRBV7-9 and TRBJ1-4; 7 bases fit TRBD1. Germline CDR1 is SEHNR and CDR2 is FQNEAQ (reference sequence). The ends lost 0 bases at V and 5 bases at J; junction bases unmatched: 3. The CDR3 has 15 amino acids. The DNA for the CDR3 is TGTGCCAGCAGCTTAGCGGGACAGCCGAATGAAAAACTGTTTTTT. It is translated as CASSLAGQPNEKLFF.

The chain couples TRBV5-3 to TRBJ1-3; perhaps TRBD1 as D (5 bases). TRBV5-3 is assigned to the ORF class and has an uncertain function. Trimming removed 10 bases from V and 2 bases from J, with 10 bases in between. The length of the CDR3 is 12 residues. The CDR3: CAPLGAGNTIYF. The CDR3 DNA sequence: TGTGCCCCCCTGGGGGCTGGAAACACCATATATTTT.

The DNA of the CDR3 is TGTGCCAGCAGTTCCAGGGACCCCAGGTCCTACAATGAGCAGTTCTTC. As protein: CASSSRDPRSYNEQFF. The gene calls are TRBV27 and TRBJ2-1; D might be TRBD1 or TRBD2, each matching 5 bases. The germline V and J ends were trimmed by 4 bases and 1 base, with 14 bases remaining between them. CDR1 is MNHEY and CDR2 is SMNVEV in the germline V gene (reference sequence). The CDR3 has 16 residues.

The CDR3 nucleotides read TGTGCCAGCGGCATGTACAGGGGATTGGGGGAGCTGTTTTTT. Protein: CASGMYRGLGELFF. J is TRBJ2-2 and V is TRBV2, with 7 bases that match TRBD1. Germline V gene sequence: CDR1 SNHLY, CDR2 FYNNEI. The V segment lost 8 bases and the J segment 8 bases; nucleotides outside the gene matches: 11. CDR3 length: 14 residues.